Below are 24 T cell receptor beta chains sequenced from a single sample in a study of blood T cell repertoires in COVID-19. Sequenced by immunoSEQ multiplex PCR; TCRdb stores in-frame clones only, minus some. The sample has fewer than 150,000 clones; about nine tenths are singletons. The source material was peripheral blood. The source is a man aged 45-60 years with active or convalescent COVID-19.

This rearrangement joins TRBV6-1 to TRBJ1-5; 9 positions match TRBD1. J was trimmed by 7 bases and V by 6 bases; bases with no gene match: 7. The germline V gene has CDR1 MNHNS and CDR2 SASEGT. The CDR3 runs to 14 residues. CDR3 bases: TGTGCCAGCAGCTCGACAGGGGGAGGACAGCCCCAGCATTTT. Translating gives CASSSTGGGQPQHF.

This rearrangement joins TRBV28 to TRBJ2-2, with D possibly matching TRBD1 (6 bases). The CDR3 extends over 12 amino acids. CDR1 and CDR2 (germline): MDHEN, SYDVKM. Trimming left V 7 bases short and J 6 bases short, with 9 bases between. The CDR3 DNA reads TGTGCCAGCACGACAGGCCCCGGGGAGCTGTTTTTT. It is translated as CASTTGPGELFF.

About this clone: At one of its ends the junction is not consistent with the germline gene, which may arise from a read error. V and J are TRBV6-4 and TRBJ2-7; TRBD2 agrees at 13 bases. Germline V gene lookup returns CDR1 MRHNA and CDR2 SNTAGT. This CDR3 comprises 22 residues. CDR3 DNA sequence: TGTGCCAGCAGGGACTTACTAGCGGGAGGGACGGGATGGGAAATTCGAACCTACGAGCAGTACTTC. Encoded protein: CASRDLLAGGTGWEIRTYEQYF.

This clone was counted a single time. The V and J genes are TRBV5-1 and TRBJ1-6, with D tentatively TRBD1 (6 bases). The ends were cut back, 5 bases at V and 0 bases at J, with 12 bases in the middle. The CDR3 is made up of 16 amino acids. Germline CDR1 reads SGHRS; CDR2 reads YFSETQ. This chain's CDR3 is CASRRDMSSYNSPLHF. As DNA, the CDR3 is TGCGCCAGCAGACGGGACATGAGCTCCTATAATTCACCCCTCCACTTT.

V usage is TRBV27 and J usage is TRBJ2-5; a weak D match, TRBD1 (6 bases). The germline gives CDR1 MNHEY, CDR2 SMNVEV (reference sequence). This CDR3 has 13 residues. V gave up 5 bases and J gave up 4 bases, with 11 bases separating them. CDR3 residues: CASSGGAGETQYF. The CDR3 nucleotides read TGTGCCAGCAGTGGGGGCGCGGGAGAGACCCAGTACTTC.

This clone was counted once. This chain joins TRBV11-2 and TRBJ2-1; TRBD2 matches at 7 bases. The CDR3 runs to 17 residues. Germline trimming cut 3 bases from V and 2 bases from J; bases unmatched to any gene: 10. Germline CDR1 is SGHAT and CDR2 is FQNNGV. The CDR3 DNA reads TGTGCCAGCAGCTTGGCCTTCCGGGGGAGGGCCTACAATGAGCAGTTCTTC. Translated, it gives CASSLAFRGRAYNEQFF.

The genes are TRBV7-8 and TRBJ2-7, with D perhaps TRBD2 (5 bases). This CDR3 contains 13 residues. Per the germline V gene, CDR1 is SGHVS and CDR2 is FQNEAQ. V gave up 0 bases and J gave up 4 bases, with 7 bases separating them. CDR3 nucleotides: TGTGCCAGCAGCTTAGCGCGAGGGTACGAGCAGTACTTC. It yields the protein CASSLARGYEQYF. The full variable domain, its missing parts supplied by reference TRBV7-8 and TRBJ2-7, is GAGVSQSPRYKVAKRGQDVALRCDPISGHVSLFWYQQALGQGPEFLTYFQNEAQLDKSGLPSDRFFAERPEGSVSTLKIQRTQQEDSAVYLCASSLARGYEQYFGPGTRLTVT.

The chain combines TRBV9 with TRBJ2-7; tentatively, D is TRBD1 (6 bases). The germline V gene encodes CDR1 SGDLS and CDR2 YYNGEE. The CDR3 length is 12 residues. Trimming pared 10 bases from V and 0 bases from J, leaving 11 bases between. The CDR3 coding sequence is TGTGCCCCGGACAGCCTCTCCTACGAGCAGTACTTC. As protein: CAPDSLSYEQYF. Complete variable domain (other parts from reference TRBV9 and TRBJ2-7): DSGVTQTPKHLITATGQRVTLRCSPRSGDLSVYWYQQSLDQGLQFLIQYYNGEERAKGNILERFSAQQFPDLHSELNLSSLELGDSALYFCAPDSLSYEQYFGPGTRLTVT.

The chain has TRBV28 and TRBJ1-1; D unclear. Germline CDR1 is MDHEN and CDR2 is SYDVKM. The CDR3 consists of 15 residues. The V gene lost 5 bases and the J gene lost 0 bases, with 13 bases spanning the gap. The CDR3 bases are TGTGCCAGCAGTCCCTGGGCAAACTTGAACACTGAAGCTTTCTTT. Protein sequence: CASSPWANLNTEAFF.

The chain joins TRBV28 to TRBJ1-4, with D possibly being TRBD1 (6 bases). Trimming took 5 bases from V and 0 from J, leaving 16 bases between them. The CDR3 is 17 residues long. Germline values: CDR1 MDHEN, CDR2 SYDVKM. CDR3 region: CASSPNRGTSTNEKLFF. CDR3 nucleotide sequence: TGTGCCAGCAGTCCAAATAGAGGGACATCAACTAATGAAAAACTGTTTTTT.

The rearrangement links TRBV5-1 to TRBJ2-7, with 9 bases matching TRBD2. Trimming at V came to 0 bases and at J to 2 bases, leaving 9 bases not matched to a gene. The V gene's germline CDR1 is SGHRS and CDR2 YFSETQ. The CDR3 consists of 17 residues. The DNA of the CDR3 is TGCGCCAGCAGCTTGGGGGCTAGCGGGGAAGGAGCCTACGAGCAGTACTTC. Translated: CASSLGASGEGAYEQYF.

The chain joins TRBV7-2 to TRBJ1-2; 11 nucleotides agree with TRBD1. V gave up 4 bases and J gave up 5 bases; unmatched junction bases: 6. The CDR3 length is 15 residues. The germline CDR1 and CDR2 sequences are SGHTA and FQGNSA. The CDR3 protein is CASSSWDRGDYGYTF. In nucleotides, the CDR3 is TGTGCCAGCAGCTCTTGGGACAGGGGGGATTATGGCTACACCTTC.

The V call is TRBV6-6, the J call TRBJ2-3; D is undetermined. The germline CDR1 and CDR2 sequences are MNHNY and SVGAGI (reference sequence). The V end lost 2 bases, the J end lost 0 bases, and 6 bases lay between the germline ends. The CDR3 is made up of 14 amino acids. CDR3 sequence reads: CASSYLTSTDTQYF. The CDR3 DNA is TGTGCCAGCAGTTACCTTACTAGCACAGATACGCAGTATTTT.

The chain links TRBV27 to TRBJ2-7; the match to TRBD1 covers 8 bases. Trimming at V came to 3 bases and at J to 0 bases, leaving 7 bases not matched to a gene. The length of the CDR3 is 16 residues. The V gene's germline CDR1 is MNHEY and CDR2 SMNVEV (reference sequence). The CDR3 reads CASSLRTGFRSYEQYF. The CDR3 coding sequence is TGTGCCAGCAGTTTGCGGACAGGGTTTCGCTCCTACGAGCAGTACTTC.

The chain links TRBV11-2 to TRBJ2-1; 10 positions agree with TRBD2. Germline V gene lookup returns CDR1 SGHAT and CDR2 FQNNGV. V shed 6 bases, J shed 0 bases, and the junction held 5 bases outside the gene matches. The CDR3 sequence is 16 residues long. This CDR3 reads CASRPAGGPSYNEQFF. The CDR3 nucleotides read TGTGCCAGCAGACCAGCGGGAGGGCCCTCCTACAATGAGCAGTTCTTC.

This clone was observed a single time. V usage is TRBV11-2 and J usage is TRBJ2-3; possibly TRBD1 for D (6 bases). CDR1 and CDR2 (germline): SGHAT, FQNNGV. V was clipped by 5 bases and J by 4 bases, with 10 bases between them. The CDR3 loop spans 13 amino acids. The CDR3 coding sequence is TGTGCCAGCAGCCTTTACAGGGCAGATACGCAGTATTTT. Amino acids: CASSLYRADTQYF.

The chain joins TRBV7-2 to TRBJ2-1; 12 bases align to TRBD2. Per the germline V gene, CDR1 is SGHTA and CDR2 is FQGNSA. The CDR3 has 18 amino acids. With 5 bases clipped from V and 7 bases from J, the junction kept 15 bases outside the gene matches. CDR3 amino acids: CASSRESRTSGTGNEQFF. The CDR3 bases are TGTGCCAGCAGCCGGGAGTCACGGACTAGCGGGACGGGAAATGAGCAGTTCTTC.

This sequence joins TRBV2 and TRBJ1-6; perhaps TRBD1 as D (6 bases). This CDR3 region has 14 residues. Trimming left V 6 bases short and J 7 bases short, with 13 bases between. The V gene's germline CDR1 is SNHLY and CDR2 FYNNEI. The CDR3 is CASRPGVRNSPLHF. CDR3 nucleotides: TGTGCCAGCAGGCCAGGGGTTCGGAATTCACCCCTCCACTTT.

This clone was seen once. This chain joins TRBV5-6 and TRBJ2-5; 10 bases are a match to TRBD2. Looked up from germline, CDR1 is SGHDT and CDR2 is YYEEEE. The CDR3 runs to 16 residues. V lost 0 bases to trimming and J lost 5 bases; unmatched junction nucleotides: 7. The CDR3 sequence is CASSLEASGSRETQYF. CDR3 DNA sequence: TGTGCCAGCAGCTTGGAGGCTAGCGGGAGCAGGGAGACCCAGTACTTC.

This sequence joins TRBV6-5 and TRBJ1-4, with 8 bases aligning to TRBD1. Germline values: CDR1 MNHEY, CDR2 SVGAGI. V dropped 6 bases and J dropped 4; count of bases not matched to a gene: 7. There are 15 residues in the CDR3. CDR3 amino acids: CASSPGQANNEKLFF. The CDR3 DNA follows: TGTGCCAGCAGCCCGGGACAGGCTAATAATGAAAAACTGTTTTTT.

The chain combines TRBV3-1 (or the pseudogene TRBV3-2) with TRBJ1-6; D unresolved. Trimming took off 1 base at V and 10 bases at J, with 29 bases between the two ends. The CDR3 runs to 20 residues. CDR1 is LGHDT and CDR2 is YNNKEL in the germline V gene (reference sequence). CDR3 loop: CASSQGGFGITLVARSPLHF. CDR3 sequence (DNA): TGTGCCAGCAGCCAAGGAGGCTTCGGAATCACCCTGGTGGCGAGATCACCCCTCCACTTT.

The chain combines TRBV18 with TRBJ1-2; 7 nucleotides line up with TRBD1. This CDR3 has 13 residues. Germline V CDR1 and CDR2: KGHSH, LQKENI. Germline trimming cut 1 base from V and 6 bases from J; bases unmatched to any gene: 2. This CDR3 reads CASSPQGADGYTF. The CDR3, as DNA: TGTGCCAGCTCACCACAGGGGGCTGATGGCTACACCTTC.

V and J are TRBV5-1 and TRBJ2-3; 7 nucleotides align to TRBD2. This CDR3 is 15 amino acids long. Unmatched junction bases numbered 5, after V lost 0 bases and J lost 4 bases. Germline CDR1 SGHRS, CDR2 YFSETQ. CDR3 nucleotide sequence: TGCGCCAGCAGCTTGGGGGAGGGCCGCGCAGATACGCAGTATTTT. Protein product: CASSLGEGRADTQYF. The variable domain in full, completed from reference TRBV5-1 and TRBJ2-3, reads KAGVTQTPRYLIKTRGQQVTLSCSPISGHRSVSWYQQTPGQGLQFLFEYFSETQRNKGNFPGRFSGRQFSNSRSEMNVSTLELGDSALYLCASSLGEGRADTQYFGPGTRLTVL.

CDR3 protein: CASSIVPRFGANVLTF. CDR3 DNA: TGTGCCAGCAGTATAGTCCCTCGGTTTGGGGCCAACGTCCTGACTTTC. The gene calls are TRBV6-2 or TRBV6-3 and TRBJ2-6, with D hard to call. This CDR3 region has 16 residues. Germline assignment: CDR1 MNHEY and CDR2 SVGEGT. Trimming removed 5 bases at V and 3 bases at J, with 14 bases between.